Listed here are 22 T cell receptor beta chains from one sample, sequenced in a study of T cells in Graves' hyperthyroidism and ophthalmopathy. From RNA transcripts, TCR beta CDR3 regions were amplified. With the HTBI primer set, the TCR CDR3 went through a first round of RT-PCR. Each CDR3 protein is one row after TCRdb ran MiXCR on the multiplex PCR reads. Of roughly 300,000 distinct CDR3 sequences in the sample, less than 30% are singletons; the top ten hold more than 25%. Sequencing was carried out using blood. All receptors derive from a man aged 35-49 years with Graves' hyperthyroidism that later progressed to Graves' ophthalmopathy.

This sequence joins TRBV6-1 and TRBJ2-7; the match to TRBD1 covers 10 bases. J gave up 5 bases and V 6 bases, and 16 bases lay outside the gene matches. The CDR3 has 17 residues. Germline CDR1 reads MNHNS; CDR2 reads SASEGT. The CDR3 region is CASSGRYTGTGAHEQYF. As DNA, the CDR3 is TGTGCCAGCAGCGGACGCTACACCGGGACAGGGGCCCACGAGCAGTACTTC.

This clonotype appeared many times. The V gene is TRBV11-2, the J gene TRBJ2-5; TRBD1 aligns across 8 bases. Trimming removed 5 bases from V and 1 base from J; junction bases left unmatched: 9. Per the germline V gene, CDR1 is SGHAT and CDR2 is FQNNGV. The CDR3 is made up of 16 amino acids. The CDR3 is CASSPTGAATQETQYF. In nucleotides, the CDR3 is TGTGCCAGCAGCCCGACAGGGGCCGCTACCCAAGAGACCCAGTACTTC.

This clonotype was picked up many times. V usage is TRBV29-1 and J usage is TRBJ1-1; D unresolved. The CDR3 is 13 amino acids. Germline CDR1 SQVTM, CDR2 ANQGSEA. The V end was cut by 5 bases, the J end by 0 bases, with 10 bases between. CDR3 in amino acids: CSVSQWVNTEAFF. CDR3 sequence (DNA): TGCAGCGTTTCCCAGTGGGTGAACACTGAAGCTTTCTTT.

This clonotype was detected many times. The chain joins TRBV12-3 or TRBV12-4 to TRBJ2-5; possible D gene TRBD1, 6 bases. The CDR3 spans 16 residues. V lost 5 bases and J lost 2, with 18 bases in between. The CDR3 spells CASSHSDRIIQETQYF. The CDR3, as DNA: TGTGCCAGCAGTCACTCGGACAGAATAATTCAAGAGACCCAGTACTTC.

There are many counts of this clonotype. The chain recombines TRBV20-1 with TRBJ2-7; D gene uncertain. Germline V CDR1 and CDR2: DFQATT, SNEGSKA (reference sequence). The CDR3 is 13 residues long. V was cut by 0 bases and J by 3 bases, with 9 bases left in between. The CDR3 DNA follows: TGCAGTGCTAGAGATTTACAGCACTACGAGCAGTACTTC. As protein: CSARDLQHYEQYF.

CDR3 amino acids: CASSLHLSYEQYF. The DNA for the CDR3 is TGTGCCAGCAGTCTGCACCTCTCCTACGAGCAGTACTTC. This sequence joins TRBV27 and TRBJ2-7; no clear D. The CDR3 loop spans 13 amino acids. The V and J ends lost 5 bases and 0 bases respectively, with 8 bases between them. The germline V gene has CDR1 MNHEY and CDR2 SMNVEV (reference sequence).

V usage is TRBV6-5 and J usage is TRBJ2-4; unclear D gene. From germline, CDR1 is MNHEY and CDR2 SVGAGI. There are 15 residues in the CDR3. V was clipped by 4 bases and J by 0 bases, with 10 bases between them. This CDR3 reads CASSSRGLAKNIQYF. The CDR3 DNA sequence: TGTGCCAGCAGTTCAAGAGGATTAGCCAAAAACATTCAGTACTTC.

A single count supports this clonotype. The chain combines TRBV29-1 with TRBJ2-7; D perhaps matches TRBD1 (5 bases). CDR1 and CDR2 (germline): SQVTM, ANQGSEA. CDR3 length: 13 amino acids. V shed 2 bases and J shed 3 bases, with 11 bases lying between them. The CDR3 DNA is TGCAGCGTTGAAACAGGAACCGACTACGAGCAGTACTTC. Its protein product is CSVETGTDYEQYF.

V gene TRBV7-8 combines with J gene TRBJ2-7; TRBD1 matches at 8 bases. This CDR3 spans 16 amino acids. Germline CDR1 and CDR2: SGHVS and FQNEAQ. Germline trimming cut 5 bases from V and 7 bases from J; bases unmatched to any gene: 16. In DNA, the CDR3 is TGTGCCAGCAGCCCCAGGGACAGGCAACAGGGGAGGGAGCAGTACTTC. Amino acid sequence: CASSPRDRQQGREQYF. The full variable domain, completed using reference TRBV7-8 and TRBJ2-7, is GAGVSQSPRYKVAKRGQDVALRCDPISGHVSLFWYQQALGQGPEFLTYFQNEAQLDKSGLPSDRFFAERPEGSVSTLKIQRTQQEDSAVYLCASSPRDRQQGREQYFGPGTRLTVT.

This clonotype occurred many times. The V and J genes are TRBV20-1 and TRBJ2-7; the match to TRBD1 covers 8 bases. CDR3 length equals 13 residues. V shed 7 bases and J 2 bases; nucleotides not matched to a gene: 7. The germline CDR1 and CDR2 sequences are DFQATT and SNEGSKA (reference sequence). This CDR3 is CSGRQQGAYEQYF. CDR3 sequence (DNA): TGCAGTGGTAGGCAACAGGGGGCCTACGAGCAGTACTTC.

This clonotype was counted once. This sequence joins TRBV6-1 and TRBJ2-7; a possible D gene is TRBD2 (5 bases). The germline CDR1 and CDR2 sequences are MNHNS and SASEGT. CDR3 size: 14 residues. V was shortened by 8 bases and J by 0 bases, with 14 bases between the two germline ends. The CDR3 sequence is CASRPRTYSYEQYF. CDR3 nucleotides: TGTGCCAGCCGCCCGCGGACTTACTCCTACGAGCAGTACTTC.

The sample holds many counts of this clonotype. The gene calls are TRBV20-1 and TRBJ1-5; TRBD1 aligns across 10 bases. Germline loops: CDR1 DFQATT, CDR2 SNEGSKA (reference sequence). The CDR3 is 14 residues long. V gave up 0 bases and J gave up 6 bases; unmatched junction bases: 2. The DNA for the CDR3 is TGCAGTGCTAGAGAGGGACAGGGGAGTCAGCCCCAGCATTTT. It is translated as CSAREGQGSQPQHF.

This clonotype has at least ten counts. The CDR3 DNA reads as TGTGCCAGCAGTGAAGGCAGGGAAGACGAGCAGTACTTC. Amino acid sequence: CASSEGREDEQYF. The chain carries TRBV2 and TRBJ2-7; TRBD1 might be the D (5 bases). The V end was cut by 1 base, the J end by 5 bases, with 9 bases between. CDR3 length: 13 amino acids. CDR1 is SNHLY, CDR2 FYNNEI, per germline.

This clonotype has ten or more counts. The chain recombines TRBV29-1 with TRBJ2-3; 11 positions match TRBD1. The V and J ends lost 6 bases and 4 bases, in that order; junction bases with no gene match: 6. Germline assignment: CDR1 SQVTM and CDR2 ANQGSEA. The CDR3 extends over 14 amino acids. The CDR3 reads CSVPGTGGSDTQYF. CDR3 DNA sequence: TGCAGCGTCCCCGGGACAGGGGGTTCAGATACGCAGTATTTT.

This clonotype was detected many times. A much larger clone is a single base away; this may be a read error. The chain recombines TRBV20-1 with TRBJ2-7; 14 bases agree with TRBD2. The CDR3 covers 14 residues. CDR1 is DFQATT and CDR2 is SNEGSKA in the germline V gene (reference sequence). V lost 6 bases and J lost 4; bases outside the gene matches: 5. The CDR3 here is CSAIGTSGSYEQYF. The CDR3 DNA reads TGCAGTGCCATAGGGACTAGCGGGAGTTACGAGCAGTACTTC.

This clonotype showed up many times. The chain employs TRBV24-1 and TRBJ2-2; 7 bases are shared with TRBD1. Germline-derived CDR1 and CDR2 are KGHDR and SFDVKD. The CDR3 is made up of 16 amino acids. V was pared by 4 bases and J by 0 bases, with 4 bases of the junction left unmatched. The CDR3 sequence is CATSEPDRANTGELFF. The CDR3 region has the DNA TGTGCCACCAGTGAACCTGACAGGGCGAACACCGGGGAGCTGTTTTTT.

This clonotype was seen repeatedly, ten times or more. The rearrangement uses TRBV2 and TRBJ2-7; D not certain. Trimming removed 4 bases from V and 2 bases from J, with 12 bases in between. This CDR3 contains 14 residues. In germline, CDR1 is SNHLY, CDR2 FYNNEI. The CDR3 loop is CASSVGRAAYEQYF. As DNA, the CDR3 is TGTGCCAGCAGTGTAGGACGAGCAGCCTACGAGCAGTACTTC.

CDR3 nucleotide sequence: TGTGCCAGCAGTCTCACAGGGTCTGGGGCCAACGTCCTGACTTTC. It codes for CASSLTGSGANVLTF. The rearrangement joins TRBV12-3 or TRBV12-4 to TRBJ2-6, with D possibly matching TRBD1 (6 bases). V lost 5 bases and J lost 1, with 9 bases in between. This CDR3 comprises 15 residues.

At least ten counts were recorded for this clonotype. V is TRBV12-3 or TRBV12-4 and J is TRBJ2-7; maybe TRBD1 (6 bases). The CDR3 is made up of 14 amino acids. V shed 5 bases and J shed 3 bases, with 14 bases lying between them. CDR3 nucleotides: TGTGCCAGCAGTCGACAGGCCCCTTACTACGAGCAGTACTTC. It yields the protein CASSRQAPYYEQYF.

This chain connects TRBV20-1 to TRBJ2-5; the D gene could be TRBD1 or TRBD2 (5 bases each). The CDR3 contains 16 residues. The V and J ends lost 0 bases and 2 bases respectively, with 16 bases between them. Germline V CDR1 and CDR2: DFQATT, SNEGSKA (reference sequence). This CDR3 is CSARDPSGTEQETQYF. For the CDR3, the DNA is TGCAGTGCTAGAGATCCTTCCGGGACGGAACAAGAGACCCAGTACTTC.

The chain couples TRBV12-3 or TRBV12-4 to TRBJ2-7; D gene uncertain. V shed 3 bases and J shed 7 bases, with 13 bases lying between them. This CDR3 has 13 amino acids. CDR3 nucleotides: TGTGCCAGCAGTTTGCGTGTGTCGGGTGAGCAGTACTTC. Its protein is CASSLRVSGEQYF.

This clonotype was seen ten or more times. The chain is built from TRBV20-1 and TRBJ1-2, with D unresolved. The germline V and J ends were trimmed by 5 bases and 4 bases, with 20 bases remaining between them. Germline V gene sequence: CDR1 DFQATT, CDR2 SNEGSKA (reference sequence). The CDR3 is 15 residues long. This CDR3 reads CSAQDISPMPYGYTF. CDR3 nucleotides: TGCAGTGCTCAAGACATAAGCCCGATGCCCTATGGCTACACCTTC.